Following are 30 T cell receptor beta chains from one sample sequenced in a study of T cell clonotyping in hematopoietic cell transplantation. Using immunoSEQ multiplex PCR, the repertoire was profiled, and TCRdb retains in-frame clones only, with some absent. The sample contains roughly 5,000 clones, over 70% of which appear only once. Material: PBMCs, obtained 100 days after allogeneic stem cell transplant. These receptors were obtained from a male patient in his fifties or sixties who had an allogeneic stem cell transplant from an unrelated donor, so the T cells may come from the graft donor. Some clones in this sample may be carry-over from other donors' samples.

This clone was recorded only once. The genes are TRBV5-1 and TRBJ1-5, with D perhaps TRBD1 (5 bases). Trimming removed 0 bases from V and 6 bases from J, with 7 bases in between. Per the germline V gene, CDR1 is SGHRS and CDR2 is YFSETQ. This CDR3 spans 13 amino acids. The CDR3 DNA follows: TGCGCCAGCAGCTTGGAGGGGCCTCAGCCCCAGCATTTT. This encodes CASSLEGPQPQHF.

The chain carries TRBV6-1 and TRBJ2-6; 7 bases line up with TRBD1. Unmatched junction bases numbered 5, after V lost 4 bases and J lost 2 bases. CDR1 MNHNS and CDR2 SASEGT come from the germline V gene. There are 16 residues in the CDR3. CDR3 protein: CASSGPQGTGANVLTF. In nucleotides, the CDR3 is TGTGCCAGCAGTGGCCCACAGGGGACTGGGGCCAACGTCCTGACTTTC.

The gene calls are TRBV5-4 and TRBJ1-2; 8 nucleotides align to TRBD1. The CDR3 extends over 15 amino acids. In germline, CDR1 is SGHNT, CDR2 YYREEE (reference sequence). The trim removed 0 bases at V and 8 bases at J, leaving 9 bases unmatched. CDR3 coding DNA: TGTGCCAGCAGCTTGGGCAGGGGGCAGACTAGCGGCTACACCTTC. This translates into CASSLGRGQTSGYTF.

With regard to this clone: The sample contains more than one DNA sequence encoding this CDR3. This chain uses TRBV5-1 with TRBJ2-7; unclear D gene. The CDR3 has 11 residues. The germline CDR1 and CDR2 sequences are SGHRS and YFSETQ. V was pared by 5 bases and J by 1 base, with 4 bases between. CDR3 nucleotide sequence: TGCGCCAGCAGTTCGTCCTACGAGCAGTACTTC. It yields the protein CASSSSYEQYF.

The V gene is TRBV7-2, the J gene TRBJ2-7; possible D gene TRBD1, 5 bases. Germline assignment: CDR1 SGHTA and CDR2 FQGNSA. V was clipped by 1 base and J by 3 bases, with 13 bases between them. The CDR3 is made up of 15 amino acids. In DNA, the CDR3 is TGTGCCAGCAGCTTAGATGCAGGGCGAGTCTACGAGCAGTACTTC. Its translation is CASSLDAGRVYEQYF.

A single count supports this clone. V is TRBV7-3 and J is TRBJ2-1, with TRBD2 matching over 10 bases. This CDR3 contains 16 residues. Losses at the gene ends were 2 bases for V and 6 bases for J; bases not matched to a gene: 7. CDR1 SGHTA and CDR2 FQGTGA come from the germline V gene. Here the CDR3 reads CASSLGRGLASNEQFF. The CDR3 bases are TGTGCCAGCAGCTTAGGTCGGGGACTAGCGTCCAATGAGCAGTTCTTC.

CDR3 DNA: TGTGCCAGCGCCCCTCGAGGGGAGGCCTACGAGCAGTACTTC. It translates to CASAPRGEAYEQYF. This chain joins TRBV7-9 and TRBJ2-7, with D possibly matching TRBD2 (6 bases). Germline V lookup: CDR1 SEHNR, CDR2 FQNEAQ (reference sequence). V lost 8 bases, J lost 2 bases, and 16 bases lay in between. The CDR3 totals 14 residues.

The J gene is TRBJ1-5, the V gene TRBV27, with D perhaps matching TRBD1 (5 bases). The V end was cut by 4 bases, the J end by 5 bases, with 18 bases between. The CDR3 runs to 16 residues. Germline CDR1 and CDR2: MNHEY and SMNVEV (reference sequence). This CDR3 is CASSSSRGEIDQPQHF. The CDR3 DNA reads TGTGCCAGCAGTTCAAGTCGGGGCGAAATAGATCAGCCCCAGCATTTT.

The chain couples TRBV29-1 to TRBJ1-1; D gene ambiguous. Germline V gene data show CDR1 as SQVTM and CDR2 as ANQGSEA. The CDR3 sequence is 13 residues long. V lost 1 base and J 7 bases, leaving 13 bases between the germline ends. This chain's CDR3 is CSVEAGRKGEAFF. The CDR3 nucleotides are TGCAGCGTTGAAGCAGGACGGAAAGGTGAAGCTTTCTTT.

This sequence joins TRBV6-5 and TRBJ1-4, with a weak D call TRBD1 (6 bases). Per the germline V gene, CDR1 is MNHEY and CDR2 is SVGAGI. Trimming shortened V by 0 bases and J by 7 bases, and 12 bases separated the two germline ends. This CDR3 is built from 15 residues. Here the CDR3 reads CASSYSRGGAEKLFF. The CDR3 DNA reads TGTGCCAGCAGTTACTCCAGGGGCGGCGCTGAAAAACTGTTTTTT.

This sequence joins TRBV30 and TRBJ1-3; D gene uncertain. Trimming stripped 3 bases from V and 7 bases from J, with 10 bases between. The germline CDR1 and CDR2 sequences are GTSNPN and SVGIG (reference sequence). The CDR3 is made up of 12 amino acids. In DNA form, the CDR3 reads TGTGCCTGGAGCCCGGGTGGGAACACCATATATTTT. Protein: CAWSPGGNTIYF.

The genes are TRBV2 and TRBJ2-3; possibly TRBD2 for D (6 bases). The ends were cut back, 11 bases at V and 6 bases at J, with 18 bases in the middle. Germline V gene sequence: CDR1 SNHLY, CDR2 FYNNEI. The CDR3 length is 13 residues. CDR3 sequence (DNA): TGTGCCGGGGAGGACAACACCTCGGATACGCAGTATTTT. It yields the protein CAGEDNTSDTQYF.

This clone is termed medium-sized. The chain combines TRBV11-2 with TRBJ2-7, with TRBD2 matching over 8 bases. The V segment lost 2 bases and the J segment 4 bases; nucleotides outside the gene matches: 7. The CDR3 totals 15 residues. The germline gives CDR1 SGHAT, CDR2 FQNNGV. DNA of the CDR3: TGTGCCAGCAGCTTAACCCAGGGACTAGGGTACGAGCAGTACTTC. It specifies CASSLTQGLGYEQYF.

The chain links TRBV6-6 to TRBJ1-1; D is undetermined. The V and J ends lost 7 bases and 6 bases respectively, with 15 bases between them. This CDR3 spans 13 amino acids. The germline gives CDR1 MNHNY, CDR2 SVGAGI (reference sequence). For the CDR3, the DNA is TGTGCCAGCACTCCAGAACAGTGGGCTGAAGCTTTCTTT. Translated, it gives CASTPEQWAEAFF.

This chain links TRBV27 with TRBJ1-5, with 7 bases aligning to TRBD1. J was trimmed by 2 bases and V by 7 bases; bases with no gene match: 11. In germline, CDR1 is MNHEY, CDR2 SMNVEV (reference sequence). The CDR3 covers 16 residues. The CDR3 sequence is CASTQSGGSGNQPQHF. Here the CDR3 DNA reads TGTGCCAGCACCCAATCAGGGGGGTCCGGCAATCAGCCCCAGCATTTT.

This clone has a handful of counts. This chain uses TRBV10-3 with TRBJ1-2; D is possibly TRBD1 (5 bases). The V gene's germline CDR1 is ENHRY and CDR2 SYGVKD. The CDR3 length is 14 residues. V was cut by 0 bases and J by 4 bases, with 9 bases left in between. CDR3 loop: CAISESRGGYGYTF. The CDR3 region has the DNA TGTGCCATCAGTGAGTCAAGGGGAGGCTATGGCTACACCTTC.

The rearrangement links TRBV30 to TRBJ1-4; TRBD1 matches 9 bases. Germline-derived CDR1 and CDR2 are GTSNPN and SVGIG (reference sequence). V trimming: 1 base; J trimming: 8 bases; junction bases outside the gene matches: 5. The CDR3 length is 14 residues. The CDR3 nucleotides are TGTGCCTGGAGTGGGACAGGGGCTTGGGAAAAACTGTTTTTT. Translation gives CAWSGTGAWEKLFF.

The chain combines TRBV5-6 with TRBJ1-2; D not resolved. This CDR3 is built from 16 residues. V was shortened by 0 bases and J by 4 bases, with 16 bases between the two germline ends. The germline gives CDR1 SGHDT, CDR2 YYEEEE. CDR3: CASSLGPGGVIYGYTF. The CDR3 nucleotides read TGTGCCAGCAGCTTGGGTCCGGGCGGGGTCATCTATGGCTACACCTTC.

The gene calls are TRBV28 and TRBJ1-1; no clear D. The germline gives CDR1 MDHEN, CDR2 SYDVKM. The CDR3 consists of 11 residues. The V end was cut by 6 bases, the J end by 3 bases, with 5 bases between. The CDR3 DNA reads as TGTGCCAGCAGCTCATACACTGAAGCTTTCTTT. Its translation: CASSSYTEAFF.

This clone was recorded only once. The chain uses TRBV4-3 and TRBJ1-3; D unresolved. CDR3 length equals 11 residues. The germline CDR1 and CDR2 sequences are LGHNA and YSLEER. V was pared by 8 bases and J by 8 bases, with 10 bases between. Written as DNA, the CDR3 is TGCGCCAGCCTGTCCCGGTACACCATATATTTT. The encoded protein is CASLSRYTIYF.

The DNA for the CDR3 is TGTGCCAGCAACTGGAGGGCCTACGAGCAGTACTTC. It specifies CASNWRAYEQYF. This chain joins TRBV27 and TRBJ2-7; maybe TRBD2 (6 bases). The CDR3 is 12 amino acids. The germline V gene has CDR1 MNHEY and CDR2 SMNVEV (reference sequence). Trimming removed 7 bases from V and 2 bases from J, with 9 bases in between.

The chain employs TRBV30 and TRBJ2-5; D ambiguous. This CDR3 has 13 amino acids. Germline V lookup: CDR1 GTSNPN, CDR2 SVGIG (reference sequence). Deletions cut 0 bases from V and 1 base from J, with 6 bases between. CDR3 amino acids: CAWSVAGQETQYF. The CDR3 nucleotides are TGTGCCTGGAGTGTGGCAGGCCAAGAGACCCAGTACTTC.

The V call is TRBV7-2, the J call TRBJ2-2; 7 bases match TRBD1. V trimming: 4 bases; J trimming: 6 bases; junction bases outside the gene matches: 8. This CDR3 has 15 residues. The germline V gene has CDR1 SGHTA and CDR2 FQGNSA. This chain's CDR3 is CASSWGQPGPGELFF. CDR3 DNA sequence: TGTGCCAGCAGCTGGGGACAGCCGGGCCCCGGGGAGCTGTTTTTT.

The rearrangement uses TRBV29-1 and TRBJ2-7; 9 nucleotides align to TRBD1. Germline V lookup: CDR1 SQVTM, CDR2 ANQGSEA. The junction had 3 bases not matched to a gene; V was cut back by 4 bases and J by 5 bases. CDR3 length: 12 amino acids. The CDR3 bases are TGCAGCGTTGTGGGACAGGGAAACGAGCAGTACTTC. Protein product: CSVVGQGNEQYF.

This rearrangement joins TRBV19 to TRBJ1-5; TRBD1 is a possible D gene (5 bases). Germline V CDR1 and CDR2: LNHDA, SQIVND (reference sequence). With 7 bases removed from V and 1 base from J, the gap between germline ends came to 14 bases. The CDR3 extends over 15 amino acids. The CDR3 here is CASTPLRGSNQPQHF. CDR3 nucleotide sequence: TGTGCCAGTACCCCTTTGCGGGGGAGCAATCAGCCCCAGCATTTT.

The rearrangement links TRBV29-1 to TRBJ2-7; the match to TRBD1 covers 8 bases. The CDR3 runs 12 residues. The germline V gene has CDR1 SQVTM and CDR2 ANQGSEA. Germline trimming cut 6 bases from V and 6 bases from J; bases unmatched to any gene: 7. This CDR3 reads CSVAPGGPEQYF. CDR3 DNA: TGCAGCGTGGCCCCAGGGGGCCCCGAGCAGTACTTC.

This chain connects TRBV6-1 to TRBJ1-3; D is perhaps TRBD1 (6 bases). The V gene lost 6 bases and the J gene lost 3 bases, with 12 bases spanning the gap. Germline CDR1 and CDR2: MNHNS and SASEGT. The CDR3 consists of 14 residues. CDR3 residues: CASRITGSGNTIYF. The CDR3 bases are TGTGCCAGCAGGATAACAGGGAGTGGAAACACCATATATTTT.

The rearrangement joins TRBV9 to TRBJ1-6, with 7 bases identical to TRBD1. V lost 0 bases and J lost 11; bases outside the gene matches: 2. There are 13 residues in the CDR3. Germline values: CDR1 SGDLS, CDR2 YYNGEE. This CDR3 is CASSVEGQPPLHF. The CDR3 nucleotides are TGTGCCAGCAGCGTAGAGGGACAGCCACCCCTCCACTTT.

CDR3 nucleotide sequence: TGTGCCAGCAGTTTTACCAGGGGAAAAGAGACCCAGTACTTC. Translating gives CASSFTRGKETQYF. The rearrangement uses TRBV27 and TRBJ2-5; tentatively, D is TRBD1 (6 bases). Trimming took 3 bases from V and 3 from J, leaving 11 bases between them. Germline loops: CDR1 MNHEY, CDR2 SMNVEV (reference sequence). The CDR3 is 14 amino acids.

This chain uses TRBV2 with TRBJ2-7; 8 positions agree with TRBD2. CDR1 and CDR2 from the germline V gene are SNHLY and FYNNEI. V dropped 6 bases and J dropped 6; count of bases not matched to a gene: 10. The CDR3 loop spans 14 amino acids. CDR3 loop: CASRTTGTSSEQYF. In DNA, the CDR3 is TGTGCCAGCAGGACGACCGGGACTAGTAGCGAGCAGTACTTC.